The 31 T cell receptor beta chains reported below all come from one sample, sequenced in a study of CD8+CD57+ T cells in acquired aplastic anemia. The template used for profiling TCR beta VDJ and CDR3 was genomic DNA. One entry per CDR3 protein results from TCRdb running MiXCR on the reads. The profile shows about 190,000 distinct CDR3 sequences, about half of them singletons. Sequences were obtained from sorted CD4+, CD8+, or CD8+CD57+ T cells (not recorded which) from PBMCs. Receptors were obtained from a human donor in good health, serving as a control.

The sample holds many counts of this clonotype. The chain recombines TRBV6-1 with TRBJ1-2; D gene ambiguous. CDR3 size: 15 residues. Germline assignment: CDR1 MNHNS and CDR2 SASEGT. Trimming left V 4 bases short and J 8 bases short, with 20 bases between. DNA for the CDR3: TGTGCCAGCAGTGCCCCCAAAGAGGGAGCTCGAGGCTACACCTTC. Its translation: CASSAPKEGARGYTF.

The V and J genes are TRBV5-1 and TRBJ1-1; unclear D gene. V dropped 0 bases and J dropped 4 bases, with 13 bases sitting between them. This CDR3 has 15 residues. Looked up from germline, CDR1 is SGHRS and CDR2 is YFSETQ. The CDR3 nucleotides are TGCGCCAGCAGCTTGGCCGTCACGGGAGGCACTGAAGCTTTCTTT. This translates into CASSLAVTGGTEAFF.

This clonotype was detected only a few times. V usage is TRBV24-1 and J usage is TRBJ1-2, with 10 positions matching TRBD1. This CDR3 comprises 16 residues. The V and J ends lost 4 bases and 4 bases, in that order; junction bases with no gene match: 8. Germline V gene data show CDR1 as KGHDR and CDR2 as SFDVKD. The CDR3 loop reads CATSDPGQGSSYGYTF. CDR3 bases: TGTGCCACCAGTGACCCGGGACAGGGGTCCTCCTATGGCTACACCTTC.

A word on this clonotype: Mismatch with germline at one junction end may stem from a read error. The J gene is TRBJ1-1, the V gene TRBV7-9; D remains unclear. The CDR3 has 14 amino acids. Germline assignment: CDR1 SEHNR and CDR2 FQNEAQ (reference sequence). CDR3 sequence: CASSPADWSTQAFF. CDR3 nucleotides: TGTGCCAGCAGCCCCGCGGATTGGTCCACTCAAGCTTTCTTT. The whole variable domain, filled in from reference TRBV7-9 and TRBJ1-1, reads DTGVSQNPRHKITKRGQNVTFRCDPISEHNRLYWYRQTLGQGPEFLTYFQNEAQLEKSRLLSDRFSAERPKGSFSTLEIQRTEQGDSAMYLCASSPADWSTQAFFGQGTRLTVV.

About this clonotype itself: This sequence may be a read error, since a much larger clone differs from it by one base. The CDR3 ends on some other residue instead of the conserved phenylalanine or tryptophan, so this is likely a read error. The genes are TRBV10-3 and TRBJ1-1; TRBD1 agrees at 8 bases. There are 12 residues in the CDR3. Germline CDR1 ENHRY, CDR2 SYGVKD. Here the CDR3 reads CASSTQGAEAFL. As DNA, the CDR3 is TGTGCCAGCAGTACACAGGGGGCTGAAGCTTTCCTT.

This clonotype has a count of ten or more. The chain joins TRBV6-1 to TRBJ1-5; no reliable D call. Germline CDR1 and CDR2: MNHNS and SASEGT. With 2 bases removed from V and 3 bases from J, the gap between germline ends came to 8 bases. The length of the CDR3 is 14 residues. DNA of the CDR3: TGTGCCAGCAGTGAATCAGGAGACAATCAGCCCCAGCATTTT. This encodes CASSESGDNQPQHF.

The genes are TRBV7-3 and TRBJ2-3; 11 bases are a match to TRBD1. The ends lost 6 bases at V and 8 bases at J; junction bases unmatched: 4. The CDR3 has 13 residues. Per germline, CDR1 SGHTA and CDR2 FQGTGA. For the CDR3, the DNA is TGTGCCAGCAGAAGGGGACAGGGGGTTACGCAGTATTTT. Translation gives CASRRGQGVTQYF.

V is TRBV20-1 and J is TRBJ2-1, with 13 bases fitting TRBD2. The CDR3 extends over 17 amino acids. CDR1 DFQATT and CDR2 SNEGSKA come from the germline V gene (reference sequence). J lost 4 bases, V lost 4 bases, and 10 bases had no gene match. The CDR3 reads CSATDETSGGVYNEQFF. The DNA of the CDR3 is TGCAGTGCTACCGACGAAACTAGCGGGGGGGTGTACAATGAGCAGTTCTTC.

This clonotype occurred once. One end of the junction is discordant with germline, which a read error may explain. This chain joins TRBV12-3 or TRBV12-4 and TRBJ2-2, with TRBD2 matching 11 bases. The CDR3 is 15 residues long. The DNA for the CDR3 is TGTGCCAGCAGTCTAGCGGGGGGTGAAACCGGGGAGCTGTTTTTT. Translated: CASSLAGGETGELFF.

There are many counts of this clonotype. This chain links TRBV7-2 with TRBJ2-5; 7 bases fit TRBD2. V was pared by 0 bases and J by 4 bases, with 2 bases of the junction left unmatched. The CDR3 length is 14 residues. Looked up from germline, CDR1 is SGHTA and CDR2 is FQGNSA. The CDR3, as DNA: TGTGCCAGCAGCTTAGCAGCGGGGCGAGAGACCCAGTACTTC. As protein: CASSLAAGRETQYF.

The table lists this clonotype with many counts. The chain couples TRBV5-5 to TRBJ1-1; D unresolved. V was trimmed by 2 bases and J by 0 bases, leaving 8 bases between them. The CDR3 spans 14 residues. CDR1 and CDR2 from the germline V gene are SGHKS and YYEKEE (reference sequence). CDR3 amino acids: CASSFDQVNTEAFF. Here the CDR3 DNA reads TGTGCCAGCAGCTTCGATCAGGTGAACACTGAAGCTTTCTTT. The variable domain in full, with the rest retrieved from reference TRBV5-5 and TRBJ1-1, is DAGVTQSPTHLIKTRGQQVTLRCSPISGHKSVSWYQQVLGQGPQFIFQYYEKEERGRGNFPDRFSARQFPNYSSELNVNALLLGDSALYLCASSFDQVNTEAFFGQGTRLTVV.

This clonotype was counted ten times or more. The chain combines TRBV3-1 with TRBJ2-3; 9 nucleotides align to TRBD2. The CDR3 runs 16 residues. In germline, CDR1 is LGHDT, CDR2 YNNKEL (reference sequence). Germline trimming cut 2 bases from V and 0 bases from J; bases unmatched to any gene: 3. In DNA, the CDR3 is TGTGCCAGCAGCCAACCAGCGGGGGGCAGCACAGATACGCAGTATTTT. It codes for CASSQPAGGSTDTQYF.

V gene TRBV9 combines with J gene TRBJ1-6, with D unresolved. Trimming shortened V by 0 bases and J by 4 bases, and 14 bases separated the two germline ends. The CDR3 length is 17 residues. Germline assignment: CDR1 SGDLS and CDR2 YYNGEE. DNA of the CDR3: TGTGCCAGCAGCGTAGAGTCTCAGCCCCAGTATAATTCACCCCTCCACTTT. Protein product: CASSVESQPQYNSPLHF.

CDR3 coding DNA: TGTGCCACCAGGGACAGGCTCGACAATGAGCAGTTCTTC. This encodes CATRDRLDNEQFF. This rearrangement joins TRBV24-1 to TRBJ2-1; 7 bases are a match to TRBD1. Losses at the gene ends were 7 bases for V and 5 bases for J; bases not matched to a gene: 4. CDR3 length: 13 residues. Germline assignment: CDR1 KGHDR and CDR2 SFDVKD.

This clonotype was seen more than once but under ten times. CDR3: CASSTSGTGGPGANVLTF. The CDR3 region has the DNA TGTGCCAGCTCAACCTCCGGGACAGGGGGGCCTGGGGCCAACGTCCTGACTTTC. The chain uses TRBV9 and TRBJ2-6; 11 bases map to TRBD1. The CDR3 extends over 18 amino acids. The V gene end was trimmed by 7 bases and the J gene end by 2 bases; junction bases not matched to a gene: 11. Germline CDR1 SGDLS, CDR2 YYNGEE.

This clonotype was observed many times. The V gene is TRBV20-1, the J gene TRBJ2-1, with TRBD2 matching 9 bases. CDR1 DFQATT and CDR2 SNEGSKA come from the germline V gene (reference sequence). CDR3 size: 13 residues. The J segment lost 6 bases and the V segment lost 5 bases, leaving 5 bases of the junction unmatched. The CDR3 DNA reads TGCAGTGCTCTCGGACTAGCGTTCAATGAGCAGTTCTTC. Its translation is CSALGLAFNEQFF.

In the case of this clonotype: The junction does not match germline at one end; this may be a read error. The chain carries TRBV6-5 and TRBJ2-5; D may match TRBD1 or TRBD2 (5 bases each). The CDR3 length is 15 residues. Germline V lookup: CDR1 MNHEY, CDR2 SVGAGI. For the CDR3, the DNA is TGTGCCAGCAGTTACTCGGCAGGGTTGGGAGAGACCCGGTACTTC. Encoded protein: CASSYSAGLGETRYF.

The rearrangement uses TRBV2 and TRBJ1-6; 7 nucleotides align to TRBD1. This CDR3 contains 14 residues. Germline CDR1 and CDR2: SNHLY and FYNNEI. J was trimmed by 8 bases and V by 4 bases; bases with no gene match: 5. CDR3 bases: TGTGCCAGCAGTGGGACAGGTAGCCATTCACCCCTCCACTTT. Residues: CASSGTGSHSPLHF.

The chain couples TRBV7-2 to TRBJ2-3, with a weak D call TRBD2 (6 bases). V lost 4 bases and J lost 3, with 14 bases in between. From germline, CDR1 is SGHTA and CDR2 FQGNSA. This CDR3 spans 15 amino acids. CDR3 sequence: CASSYGTGTTDTQYF. The CDR3 coding sequence is TGTGCCAGCAGCTATGGGACTGGCACTACAGATACGCAGTATTTT.

The J gene is TRBJ1-6, the V gene TRBV7-3, with 7 positions matching TRBD1. Trimming cost V 4 bases and J 6 bases; bases outside gene matches: 6. CDR1 and CDR2 (germline): SGHTA, FQGTGA. The CDR3 runs 15 residues. DNA of the CDR3: TGTGCCAGCAGCTCGACAGGGAGATCTAATTCACCCCTCCACTTT. Its protein product is CASSSTGRSNSPLHF.

This chain uses TRBV7-8 with TRBJ2-2, with D possibly being TRBD1 or TRBD2 (5 bases each). Germline V lookup: CDR1 SGHVS, CDR2 FQNEAQ. The CDR3 has 14 residues. With 10 bases removed from V and 3 bases from J, the gap between germline ends came to 15 bases. The CDR3 DNA follows: TGTGCCAATGGGCGGCAGGGAGACACCGGGGAGCTGTTTTTT. The encoded protein is CANGRQGDTGELFF.

The V call is TRBV10-3, the J call TRBJ1-1, with D maybe TRBD1 (5 bases). V gave up 4 bases and J gave up 0 bases, with 6 bases separating them. Germline V gene sequence: CDR1 ENHRY, CDR2 SYGVKD. This CDR3 has 13 amino acids. The DNA for the CDR3 is TGTGCCATCAGTGGGACAATGAACACTGAAGCTTTCTTT. This encodes CAISGTMNTEAFF.

This clonotype occurred many times. The chain is built from TRBV11-3 and TRBJ1-6; no firm D call. Germline V gene sequence: CDR1 SGHNT, CDR2 YENEEA. There are 13 residues in the CDR3. V dropped 1 base and J dropped 9 bases, with 7 bases sitting between them. CDR3 coding DNA: TGTGCCAGCAGCTTAGCTTGGGGTTCACCCCTCCACTTT. Amino acids: CASSLAWGSPLHF.

This clonotype was observed many times. For the CDR3, the DNA is TGTGCCAGCAGCGTTGGACTAGCGGGGGCGCCTGTGGATACGCAGTATTTT. Encoded protein: CASSVGLAGAPVDTQYF. The rearrangement uses TRBV9 and TRBJ2-3; 13 bases match TRBD2. This CDR3 contains 17 residues. Germline V CDR1 and CDR2: SGDLS, YYNGEE. The V gene end was trimmed by 2 bases and the J gene end by 6 bases; junction bases not matched to a gene: 9.

This clonotype was found many times. The chain combines TRBV28 with TRBJ1-5, with no clear D. The CDR3 spans 12 residues. V lost 6 bases, J lost 0 bases, and 3 bases lay in between. From germline, CDR1 is MDHEN and CDR2 SYDVKM. CDR3 in DNA: TGTGCCAGCAGGGATAGCAATCAGCCCCAGCATTTT. Residues: CASRDSNQPQHF.

This chain uses TRBV11-2 with TRBJ2-7; tentatively, D is TRBD1 or TRBD2 (5 bases each). V dropped 5 bases and J dropped 0 bases, with 14 bases sitting between them. Germline V CDR1 and CDR2: SGHAT, FQNNGV. CDR3 length equals 15 residues. In DNA form, the CDR3 reads TGTGCCAGCAGCAGAACCGGGACCAGCTCCTACGAGCAGTACTTC. Translating it yields CASSRTGTSSYEQYF.

This clonotype was seen ten or more times. The chain carries TRBV12-3 or TRBV12-4 and TRBJ2-3; the D gene could be TRBD1 or TRBD2 (5 bases each). With 7 bases removed from V and 0 bases from J, the gap between germline ends came to 11 bases. The CDR3 covers 14 residues. The CDR3 nucleotides are TGTGCCAGCACCCCAGGGAGTAGCACAGATACGCAGTATTTT. Protein sequence: CASTPGSSTDTQYF.

The rearrangement links TRBV10-2 to TRBJ1-4; 10 positions match TRBD1. The CDR3 contains 17 residues. Per germline, CDR1 WSHSY and CDR2 SAAADI. J lost 6 bases, V lost 7 bases, and 14 bases had no gene match. Written as DNA, the CDR3 is TGCGCCAGCAACGCCGGGACAGGGGACTGGATGGATGAAAAACTGTTTTTT. Protein: CASNAGTGDWMDEKLFF.

On this clonotype: One end of the junction varies from germline; a read error may be responsible. The CDR3: CASSMRWQGEGQPQHF. The CDR3 DNA reads TGTGCCAGCAGTATGAGATGGCAGGGGGAAGGTCAGCCCCAGCATTTT. This chain connects TRBV19 to TRBJ1-5; 7 bases line up with TRBD1. CDR1 is LNHDA and CDR2 is SQIVND in the germline V gene (reference sequence). This CDR3 comprises 16 residues.

CDR3 in DNA: TGCGCCAGCAGTCAGGGGCCTGGGGCCAACGTCCTGACTTTC. Its translation is CASSQGPGANVLTF. The chain is built from TRBV5-1 and TRBJ2-6; D may be TRBD1 (6 bases). Germline V gene sequence: CDR1 SGHRS, CDR2 YFSETQ. Trimming took 5 bases from V and 2 from J, leaving 8 bases between them. The length of the CDR3 is 14 residues.

The count of this clonotype is one. J is TRBJ2-3 and V is TRBV7-3; possible D gene TRBD2, 5 bases. V lost 7 bases to trimming and J lost 0 bases, with 8 bases between them. The CDR3 is made up of 13 amino acids. Germline V gives CDR1 SGHTA, CDR2 FQGTGA. The CDR3 here is CASNGGSTDTQYF. The DNA of the CDR3 is TGTGCCAGCAACGGAGGAAGCACAGATACGCAGTATTTT.